Listed below are T cell receptor beta chains from one sample, sequenced in a study of Graves' ophthalmopathy and Graves' hyperthyroidism. TCRdb re-called the multiplex PCR reads with MiXCR, one entry per CDR3 protein. The table has about 410,000 distinct CDR3 sequences, approximately 20% seen once; the top ten hold around 1.5%. The sequencing input was peripheral blood. These receptors were collected from a woman aged 18-35 years with Graves' ophthalmopathy. Each CDR3 is given with its conserved first and last residue. A D gene is named only where the DNA matches it firmly. The listing skips clone size in some rows; elsewhere it reads once, few, many or a size class.

d_call	v_call	j_call	clone_size	cdr3_aa	cdr3_nt
NA	TRBV7-8	TRBJ1-6	many	CASSAEGYNSPLHF	TGTGCCAGCAGCGCTGAAGGGTATAATTCACCCCTCCACTTT
NA	TRBV27	TRBJ2-5	many	CASSLLGPSDSYQETQYF	TGTGCCAGCAGTCTACTGGGGCCGTCGGACAGCTACCAAGAGACCCAGTACTTC
TRBD1	TRBV12-3/TRBV12-4	TRBJ1-6	NA	CASSLSYRGGDSPLHF	TGTGCCAGCAGTTTATCATACAGGGGCGGGGATTCACCCCTCCACTTT
NA	TRBV27	TRBJ1-1	NA	CASSLTPVNTEAFF	TGTGCCAGCAGTTTAACTCCGGTGAACACTGAAGCTTTCTTT
TRBD2	TRBV6-1	TRBJ2-7	once	CASSRHASSGILYEQYF	TGTGCCAGCAGTCGACACGCTTCTAGCGGGATCCTCTACGAGCAGTACTTC
NA	TRBV5-1	TRBJ1-1	many	CASSVARPMNTEAFF	TGCGCCAGCAGCGTGGCACGTCCTATGAACACTGAAGCTTTCTTT
NA	TRBV12-3/TRBV12-4	TRBJ1-1	many	CASRGHWDTEAFF	TGTGCCAGCAGGGGTCACTGGGACACTGAAGCTTTCTTT
NA	TRBV24-1	TRBJ1-5	NA	CATEAGNGQPQHF	TGTGCCACCGAAGCCGGTAACGGTCAGCCCCAGCATTTT
NA	TRBV25-1	TRBJ1-2	many	CASSEYAANYGYTF	TGTGCCAGCAGTGAATACGCAGCGAACTATGGCTACACCTTC
TRBD1	TRBV29-1	TRBJ1-1	many	CSVEPPRQGSPMNTEAFF	TGCAGCGTTGAACCCCCCCGACAGGGATCGCCTATGAACACTGAAGCTTTCTTT
NA	TRBV6-5	TRBJ1-6	few	CASSDSRGVNHF	TGTGCCAGCAGTGACTCGAGAGGGGTTAACCACTTT
NA	TRBV30	TRBJ1-1	many	CALNEAFF	TGTGCCTTGAATGAAGCTTTCTTT
TRBD2	TRBV6-4	TRBJ2-7	NA	CASSPTFNSGSEQYF	TGTGCCAGCAGTCCAACGTTCAATAGCGGGAGCGAGCAGTACTTC
TRBD1	TRBV11-2	TRBJ2-7	many	CASSLSTGGYEQYF	TGTGCCAGCAGCCTATCGACAGGGGGCTACGAGCAGTACTTC
NA	TRBV19	TRBJ1-2	many	CASSQGVSDGYTF	TGTGCCAGTAGCCAGGGAGTAAGCGATGGCTACACCTTC
NA	TRBV15	TRBJ1-2	many	CATSRETGGGRGYTF	TGTGCCACCAGCAGAGAAACCGGGGGAGGGCGCGGCTACACCTTC
NA	TRBV27	TRBJ2-5	few	CASSEHNQETQYF	TGTGCCAGCAGTGAACACAACCAAGAGACCCAGTACTTC
NA	TRBV10-3	TRBJ2-4	many	CAISESGSQYF	TGTGCCATCAGTGAAAGCGGTTCTCAGTACTTC
TRBD1	TRBV25-1	TRBJ1-5	many	CASSTGSQPQHF	TGTGCCAGCTCGACAGGGTCCCAGCCCCAGCATTTT
NA	TRBV6-2/TRBV6-3	TRBJ2-7	many	CASSNRDNAYEQYF	TGTGCCAGCAGCAACCGGGACAATGCCTACGAGCAGTACTTC
NA	TRBV28	TRBJ2-7	NA	CASSFWDEQYF	TGTGCCAGCAGTTTTTGGGACGAGCAGTACTTC
NA	TRBV28	TRBJ2-7	many	CASRGGQSYEQYF	TGTGCCAGCAGGGGGGGGCAGAGCTACGAGCAGTACTTC
TRBD1	TRBV12-5	TRBJ2-7	few	CASGRGQGPYEQYF	TGTGCTAGTGGTCGGGGACAGGGGCCCTACGAGCAGTACTTC
TRBD1	TRBV10-2	TRBJ2-3	many	CASSDRQGATDTQYF	TGCGCCAGCAGTGACAGACAGGGGGCAACAGATACGCAGTATTTT
NA	TRBV10-3	TRBJ1-1	NA	CAIGRGGARINTEAFF	TGTGCCATCGGCCGTGGTGGGGCGAGGATTAATACTGAAGCTTTCTTT
NA	TRBV20-1	TRBJ1-5	NA	CSARDHRAAYQPQHF	TGCAGTGCTAGAGATCACCGGGCGGCATATCAGCCCCAGCATTTT
TRBD2	TRBV6-2/TRBV6-3	TRBJ2-5	many	CASSYRAGQETQYF	TGTGCCAGCAGTTACCGAGCGGGGCAAGAGACCCAGTACTTC